Sequencing of this T cell receptor beta chain was carried out in a study of metastatic and nonmetastatic thyroid tumors. Turning to the study itself: Samples came from malignant and benign thyroid patients, and repertoires were compared across blood and tumor or nodule tissue. General study points: Reported TCR beta diversity, measured in blood and tumor, was significantly higher for malignant thyroid tumors than for benign nodules.

This clone was recorded a few times. The antigen remains undetermined. The V gene's germline CDR1 is MNHEY and CDR2 SMNVEV (reference sequence). Unmatched junction bases numbered 15, after V lost 6 bases and J lost 4 bases. There are 18 residues in the CDR3. Nobody among the patients had been given any treatment before thyroid surgery. Per the original data handling: A classifier for distant metastasis in papillary thyroid cancer was constructed using CDR3 differences observed across clinicopathological groups. TCRdb re-clonotyped the PCR reads through MiXCR. TCRdb's processing, not the study's, gives the V and J calls here. The data contain 15,000 to 20,000 clones, 22% of them seen just once; the ten biggest clones take up about 8.1%.

The origin of this receptor is a female donor with papillary thyroid cancer or a benign thyroid nodule (not recorded which). Some clones in this sample may be carry-over from other donors' samples. J is TRBJ2-7 and V is TRBV27, with 13 nucleotides matching TRBD2. The sample taken for sequencing was adjacent normal tissue. The CDR3 loop reads CASRSRTSGSHSGYEQYF. DNA for the CDR3: TGTGCCAGCAGATCCCGGACTAGCGGGAGCCACTCTGGATACGAGCAGTACTTC.